A single sample is the source of the 23 T cell receptor beta chains below, sequenced in a study of T cell changes during pregnancy in multiple sclerosis. Using immunoSEQ multiplex PCR, the repertoire was profiled, and TCRdb retains in-frame clones only, with some absent. The table shows some 80,000 clones, with 80% to 90% occurring only once. The sequencing here drew on peripheral blood, taken in the first trimester of pregnancy. The receptors derive from a female donor in good health, enrolled as a control in a pregnancy study.

The CDR3 DNA sequence: TGCGCCAGCAGTGACTACGGGACTAGCGGGAGGGCCGGTGTATTGTCCTACAATGAGCAGTTCTTC. It is translated as CASSDYGTSGRAGVLSYNEQFF. The gene calls are TRBV10-2 and TRBJ2-1, with TRBD2 identical over 16 bases. The CDR3 has 22 residues. Germline V gene data show CDR1 as WSHSY and CDR2 as SAAADI. Trimming took 3 bases from V and 1 from J; bases not matched to a gene: 15.

The gene calls are TRBV2 and TRBJ2-6, with 12 bases matching TRBD1. This CDR3 is 16 amino acids long. The trim removed 10 bases at V and 4 bases at J, leaving 8 bases unmatched. Per the germline V gene, CDR1 is SNHLY and CDR2 is FYNNEI. Written as DNA, the CDR3 is TGTGCCATCACACCGGGACAGGGGGCCGGGGCCAACGTCCTGACTTTC. Protein product: CAITPGQGAGANVLTF.

The chain links TRBV9 to TRBJ1-3; no firm D call. Germline CDR1 SGDLS, CDR2 YYNGEE. This CDR3 spans 14 amino acids. Trimming stripped 6 bases from V and 0 bases from J, with 10 bases between. The chain's CDR3 is CASMGSSSGNTIYF. The CDR3 DNA is TGTGCCAGCATGGGGAGTAGCTCTGGAAACACCATATATTTT. Looking up the rest from reference TRBV9 and TRBJ1-3 gives the full variable domain: DSGVTQTPKHLITATGQRVTLRCSPRSGDLSVYWYQQSLDQGLQFLIQYYNGEERAKGNILERFSAQQFPDLHSELNLSSLELGDSALYFCASMGSSSGNTIYFGEGSWLTVV.

The chain has TRBV18 and TRBJ2-2, with TRBD1 identical over 7 bases. This CDR3 has 15 residues. The germline V gene has CDR1 KGHSH and CDR2 LQKENI. V lost 6 bases, J lost 5 bases, and 9 bases stayed unmatched. CDR3 coding DNA: TGTGCCAGCTCCTGGGACAGCCCACCGACCGGGGAGCTGTTTTTT. Its translation: CASSWDSPPTGELFF.

The genes are TRBV4-3 and TRBJ2-1; 10 bases line up with TRBD2. With V trimmed by 0 bases and J by 6 bases, 2 bases remained unmatched. This CDR3 is built from 15 residues. Germline-derived CDR1 and CDR2 are LGHNA and YSLEER. CDR3 amino acids: CASSQEASGSNEQFF. The DNA for the CDR3 is TGCGCCAGCAGCCAAGAGGCTAGCGGGAGCAATGAGCAGTTCTTC.

This sequence joins TRBV2 and TRBJ2-7; 9 bases match TRBD2. CDR1 SNHLY and CDR2 FYNNEI come from the germline V gene. V was clipped by 4 bases and J by 6 bases; unmatched bases: 13. This CDR3 is built from 16 residues. In DNA form, the CDR3 reads TGTGCCAGCAGTGTGCGGGGGGGCCGGCCCCAACCCGAGCAGTACTTC. It specifies CASSVRGGRPQPEQYF.

This clone was seen a few times. The V gene is TRBV7-2, the J gene TRBJ1-1; D unresolved. CDR1 SGHTA and CDR2 FQGNSA come from the germline V gene. This CDR3 is 14 amino acids long. V lost 0 bases and J lost 1, with 6 bases in between. Here the CDR3 reads CASSLASSNTEAFF. CDR3 nucleotides: TGTGCCAGCAGCTTAGCATCTTCGAACACTGAAGCTTTCTTT.

The J gene is TRBJ2-1, the V gene TRBV4-2; 13 nucleotides align to TRBD2. CDR1 is LGHNA and CDR2 is YNFKEQ in the germline V gene. The CDR3 totals 16 residues. V shed 0 bases and J 6 bases; nucleotides not matched to a gene: 2. CDR3 in DNA: TGTGCCAGCAGCCAAGAAACTAGCGGGGGGGCCAATGAGCAGTTCTTC. Its translation is CASSQETSGGANEQFF.

The rearrangement uses TRBV4-2 and TRBJ1-3; D is perhaps TRBD1 (6 bases). V gave up 0 bases and J gave up 1 base, with 16 bases separating them. CDR3 length equals 18 residues. The V gene's germline CDR1 is LGHNA and CDR2 YNFKEQ. This CDR3 is CASSQDIGGKSSGNTIYF. CDR3 DNA sequence: TGTGCCAGCAGCCAAGATATAGGGGGAAAGAGTTCTGGAAACACCATATATTTT.

V gene TRBV30 combines with J gene TRBJ1-6, with D hard to call. Germline V gene sequence: CDR1 GTSNPN, CDR2 SVGIG (reference sequence). This CDR3 has 14 amino acids. V dropped 3 bases and J dropped 3 bases, with 9 bases sitting between them. The CDR3 coding sequence is TGTGCCTGGAGGCGAAACCGCTATAATTCACCCCTCCACTTT. It yields the protein CAWRRNRYNSPLHF.

The chain links TRBV28 to TRBJ1-2, with a weak D call TRBD1 (5 bases). Germline V gene lookup returns CDR1 MDHEN and CDR2 SYDVKM. The CDR3 extends over 14 amino acids. Trimming cost V 6 bases and J 6 bases, with 17 bases left between them. In DNA, the CDR3 is TGTGCCAGCAGGACTCGCGGGACCGTCGATGGCTACACCTTC. Residues: CASRTRGTVDGYTF.

The chain carries TRBV11-3 and TRBJ2-3; TRBD1 agrees at 7 bases. The CDR3 length is 16 residues. V lost 6 bases to trimming and J lost 4 bases; unmatched junction nucleotides: 13. The germline V gene has CDR1 SGHNT and CDR2 YENEEA. The CDR3 bases are TGTGCCAGCAGTTATAGAGAAGGGGGCCGAGCAGATACGCAGTATTTT. Translation gives CASSYREGGRADTQYF.

The V gene is TRBV27, the J gene TRBJ1-1; 7 nucleotides match TRBD1. Germline V CDR1 and CDR2: MNHEY, SMNVEV (reference sequence). The CDR3 has 15 amino acids. The junction had 4 bases not matched to a gene; V was cut back by 3 bases and J by 0 bases. The CDR3 sequence: CASSLSDRVNTEAFF. DNA of the CDR3: TGTGCCAGCAGTTTGAGCGACAGGGTGAACACTGAAGCTTTCTTT.

The gene calls are TRBV5-8 and TRBJ2-1; D gene ambiguous. CDR3 length equals 14 residues. The germline gives CDR1 SGHTS, CDR2 YDEGEE. V gave up 2 bases and J gave up 6 bases, with 12 bases separating them. The CDR3 protein is CASSFYGVSNEQFF. CDR3 DNA: TGTGCCAGCAGCTTTTACGGTGTGTCCAATGAGCAGTTCTTC.

This rearrangement joins TRBV2 to TRBJ2-1; tentative D call: TRBD2 (5 bases). V was trimmed by 4 bases and J by 5 bases, leaving 15 bases between them. Germline V lookup: CDR1 SNHLY, CDR2 FYNNEI. The CDR3 extends over 15 amino acids. The CDR3 loop reads CASSVRLRRNNEQFF. CDR3 coding DNA: TGTGCCAGCAGTGTGCGACTACGAAGAAACAATGAGCAGTTCTTC.

J is TRBJ1-2 and V is TRBV30, with 10 bases aligning to TRBD1. This CDR3 is built from 13 residues. Germline V gene data show CDR1 as GTSNPN and CDR2 as SVGIG (reference sequence). The CDR3 is CAGTGDENYGYTF. The CDR3 DNA follows: TGTGCTGGGACAGGGGATGAGAACTATGGCTACACCTTC.

The chain employs TRBV5-1 and TRBJ1-2; possible D gene TRBD1, 5 bases. The CDR3 contains 13 residues. V shed 3 bases and J shed 5 bases, with 11 bases lying between them. CDR1 is SGHRS and CDR2 is YFSETQ in the germline V gene. The CDR3 DNA sequence: TGCGCCAGCAGCTCGTACCAGGGATATGGCTACACCTTC. Protein: CASSSYQGYGYTF. The full variable domain, with the rest looked up from reference TRBV5-1 and TRBJ1-2, is KAGVTQTPRYLIKTRGQQVTLSCSPISGHRSVSWYQQTPGQGLQFLFEYFSETQRNKGNFPGRFSGRQFSNSRSEMNVSTLELGDSALYLCASSSYQGYGYTFGSGTRLTVV.

In its sample, this clone was seen once. The chain links TRBV29-1 to TRBJ2-7; 8 bases map to TRBD1. Germline values: CDR1 SQVTM, CDR2 ANQGSEA. The CDR3 extends over 14 amino acids. J lost 1 base, V lost 3 bases, and 5 bases had no gene match. The CDR3 loop is CSVEAGTGSYEQYF. The CDR3 DNA reads as TGCAGCGTTGAGGCAGGGACAGGATCCTACGAGCAGTACTTC.

The V gene is TRBV5-4, the J gene TRBJ2-3; D perhaps matches TRBD2 (5 bases). Germline V gene lookup returns CDR1 SGHNT and CDR2 YYREEE (reference sequence). The CDR3 totals 19 residues. V shed 0 bases and J shed 2 bases, with 22 bases lying between them. Here the CDR3 reads CASSLGGRFRRTLTDTQYF. In DNA, the CDR3 is TGTGCCAGCAGCTTGGGGGGTCGGTTCAGAAGGACTCTCACAGATACGCAGTATTTT.

The chain employs TRBV28 and TRBJ2-7, with D maybe TRBD2 (6 bases). This CDR3 is 12 amino acids long. Trimming removed 7 bases at V and 4 bases at J, with 11 bases between. The germline V gene has CDR1 MDHEN and CDR2 SYDVKM. Here the CDR3 reads CASTRGRYEQYF. As DNA, the CDR3 is TGTGCCAGCACCCGGGGGAGGTACGAGCAGTACTTC.

The V call is TRBV27, the J call TRBJ2-1; D is unclear. V lost 6 bases, J lost 8 bases, and 14 bases lay in between. The CDR3 totals 13 residues. CDR1 and CDR2 (germline): MNHEY, SMNVEV (reference sequence). The CDR3 region has the DNA TGTGCCAGCAGGATGTCCCGTCGCGATGAGCAGTTCTTC. It yields the protein CASRMSRRDEQFF.

The table lists this clone with a count of one. V gene TRBV18 combines with J gene TRBJ1-2; 10 bases are shared with TRBD1. The V segment lost 3 bases and the J segment 2 bases; nucleotides outside the gene matches: 3. The CDR3 extends over 15 amino acids. Germline lookup yields CDR1 KGHSH and CDR2 LQKENI. The CDR3 sequence: CASSPGQGSNYGYTF. For the CDR3, the DNA is TGTGCCAGCTCACCGGGACAGGGGAGCAACTATGGCTACACCTTC. The variable domain in full, with the rest retrieved from reference TRBV18 and TRBJ1-2, is NAGVMQNPRHLVRRRGQEARLRCSPMKGHSHVYWYRQLPEEGLKFMVYLQKENIIDESGMPKERFSAEFPKEGPSILRIQQVVRGDSAAYFCASSPGQGSNYGYTFGSGTRLTVV.

This chain uses TRBV6-5 with TRBJ2-7; 11 bases fit TRBD1. V lost 4 bases, J lost 3 bases, and 2 bases stayed unmatched. The CDR3 is 14 amino acids. The germline V gene has CDR1 MNHEY and CDR2 SVGAGI. Written as DNA, the CDR3 is TGTGCCAGCAGTTCCGGGACAGGGGGCTACGAGCAGTACTTC. Amino acid sequence: CASSSGTGGYEQYF.